One and the same sample provided the 28 T cell receptor beta chains below, sequenced in a study of graft-versus-host responses after intestinal transplantation (dated by TCRdb to the early 2020s). The time point label, read with the paper, signifies: cells obtained before transplantation from donor or recipient. Library method: the immunoSEQ multiplex PCR assay. This immuneACCESS table, as held by TCRdb, lists in-frame sequences with V and J called but not all clones. Of the missing ones, under half trace to an unresolved V gene in checked studies; the others have no known cause. The sample has over 100,000 clones on record, 90% to 95% of them singletons. In total, the top ten clones hold more than 2.5% of the sample. No antigen is known for these receptors. Sample: unstimulated CD8+ T cells sorted from spleen or lymph node cells, taken before intestinal transplant. These TCRs come from a human donor who received an intestinal transplant.

This chain joins TRBV25-1 and TRBJ2-2; D remains ambiguous. V shed 6 bases and J shed 7 bases, with 9 bases lying between them. The CDR3 runs to 12 residues. In germline, CDR1 is MGHDK, CDR2 SYGVNS. The chain's CDR3 is CASSLIRGELFF. CDR3 nucleotides: TGTGCCAGCAGCCTCATCCGCGGGGAGCTGTTTTTT.

The chain has TRBV14 and TRBJ1-6; no reliable D call. Trimming took off 3 bases at V and 1 base at J, with 10 bases between the two ends. The CDR3 length is 16 residues. Germline V gene data show CDR1 as SGHDN and CDR2 as FVKESK. CDR3 nucleotide sequence: TGTGCCAGCAGCCAGACCCGGGCGTCCTATAATTCACCCCTCCACTTT. Protein sequence: CASSQTRASYNSPLHF.

The chain is built from TRBV7-6 and TRBJ2-2, with no clear D. CDR3 size: 17 residues. In germline, CDR1 is SGHVS, CDR2 FNYEAQ. The V end was cut by 0 bases, the J end by 1 base, with 12 bases between. CDR3 nucleotides: TGTGCCAGCAGCTTAGCGCGACCCCTGATGAACACCGGGGAGCTGTTTTTT. As protein: CASSLARPLMNTGELFF.

This chain links TRBV7-2 with TRBJ2-3; 11 bases align to TRBD2. CDR3 size: 16 residues. Unmatched junction bases numbered 6, after V lost 3 bases and J lost 4 bases. From germline, CDR1 is SGHTA and CDR2 FQGNSA. This CDR3 is CASSFLAGGEADTQYF. Written as DNA, the CDR3 is TGTGCCAGCAGCTTCCTAGCGGGAGGAGAGGCAGATACGCAGTATTTT.

The chain has TRBV11-2 and TRBJ2-7, with 9 bases identical to TRBD2. CDR3 length: 15 amino acids. Germline loops: CDR1 SGHAT, CDR2 FQNNGV. J gave up 5 bases and V 5 bases, and 10 bases lay outside the gene matches. Written as DNA, the CDR3 is TGTGCCAGCAGCCTGGCGGCTAGCGGGGTGGACGAGCAGTACTTC. Protein: CASSLAASGVDEQYF. The whole variable domain, filled in from reference TRBV11-2 and TRBJ2-7, reads EAGVAQSPRYKIIEKRQSVAFWCNPISGHATLYWYQQILGQGPKLLIQFQNNGVVDDSQLPKDRFSAERLKGVDSTLKIQPAKLEDSAVYLCASSLAASGVDEQYFGPGTRLTVT.

This clone has just a few counts. It differs at one base from a far larger clone, so likely a read error. Other DNA variants within this sample encode the same CDR3. This sequence joins TRBV7-2 and TRBJ1-1, with D tentatively TRBD1 (5 bases). This CDR3 contains 12 residues. Between the trimmed V and J ends, which lost 3 bases and 4 bases, there was a span of 6 bases. Germline lookup yields CDR1 SGHTA and CDR2 FQGNSA. CDR3 sequence reads: CASSLRGTEAFF. CDR3 coding DNA: TGTGCCAGCAGCTTGAGGGGCACTGAAGCTTTCTTT.

This clone is a singleton in its sample. The rearrangement links TRBV27 to TRBJ2-3; 10 nucleotides align to TRBD2. Germline CDR1 MNHEY, CDR2 SMNVEV (reference sequence). This CDR3 is 15 amino acids long. V trimming: 5 bases; J trimming: 5 bases; junction bases outside the gene matches: 7. The CDR3, as DNA: TGTGCCAGCAGTCCCACCCCTAGCGGGAGAGATACGCAGTATTTT. Translating it yields CASSPTPSGRDTQYF.

This chain uses TRBV9 with TRBJ2-2; D not certain. The CDR3 consists of 13 residues. CDR1 SGDLS and CDR2 YYNGEE come from the germline V gene. Trimming shortened V by 0 bases and J by 4 bases, and 4 bases separated the two germline ends. CDR3 sequence reads: CASSVGVTGELFF. CDR3 nucleotides: TGTGCCAGCAGCGTAGGGGTCACCGGGGAGCTGTTTTTT.

The chain combines TRBV2 with TRBJ2-1, with D possibly matching TRBD2 (6 bases). The germline V gene has CDR1 SNHLY and CDR2 FYNNEI. V lost 6 bases to trimming and J lost 8 bases, with 14 bases between them. CDR3 length equals 13 residues. CDR3 residues: CASRDSWRDEQFF. CDR3 sequence (DNA): TGTGCCAGCAGGGACTCCTGGAGGGATGAGCAGTTCTTC. The whole variable domain, filled in from reference TRBV2 and TRBJ2-1, reads EPEVTQTPSHQVTQMGQEVILRCVPISNHLYFYWYRQILGQKVEFLVSFYNNEISEKSEIFDDQFSVERPDGSNFTLKIRSTKLEDSAMYFCASRDSWRDEQFFGPGTRLTVL.

This clone was detected a few times. The rearrangement uses TRBV5-4 and TRBJ2-2; 7 positions match TRBD2. V was clipped by 0 bases and J by 1 base; unmatched bases: 9. CDR1 is SGHNT, CDR2 YYREEE, per germline (reference sequence). The CDR3 has 18 residues. Here the CDR3 DNA reads TGTGCCAGCAGCTTGGCGCTCGGGGCTAGCGGGAACACCGGGGAGCTGTTTTTT. Protein product: CASSLALGASGNTGELFF.

The chain couples TRBV7-8 to TRBJ2-3, with unresolved D. Trimming left V 1 base short and J 1 base short, with 9 bases between. CDR1 is SGHVS and CDR2 is FQNEAQ in the germline V gene. The CDR3 consists of 15 residues. In DNA, the CDR3 is TGTGCCAGCAGCTTAGAGCTCCTTGGCACAGATACGCAGTATTTT. Translated: CASSLELLGTDTQYF.

The rearrangement links TRBV7-2 to TRBJ1-1; the match to TRBD1 covers 8 bases. The CDR3 has 16 amino acids. CDR1 is SGHTA and CDR2 is FQGNSA in the germline V gene. Trimming at V came to 3 bases and at J to 4 bases, leaving 10 bases not matched to a gene. The CDR3 DNA reads as TGTGCCAGCAGCTTGACAGGGGTTATCGGATTCACTGAAGCTTTCTTT. Translating gives CASSLTGVIGFTEAFF.

The chain recombines TRBV28 with TRBJ2-7, with 11 bases identical to TRBD2. Trimming at V came to 2 bases and at J to 4 bases, leaving 16 bases not matched to a gene. CDR1 MDHEN and CDR2 SYDVKM come from the germline V gene. CDR3 length: 19 amino acids. CDR3 in amino acids: CASSLSLVLAGAGVYEQYF. DNA of the CDR3: TGTGCCAGCAGTTTAAGTCTCGTACTAGCGGGAGCCGGTGTTTACGAGCAGTACTTC. The full variable domain, rest sourced from reference TRBV28 and TRBJ2-7, is DVKVTQSSRYLVKRTGEKVFLECVQDMDHENMFWYRQDPGLGLRLIYFSYDVKMKEKGDIPEGYSVSREKKERFSLILESASTNQTSMYLCASSLSLVLAGAGVYEQYFGPGTRLTVT.

V and J are TRBV27 and TRBJ1-1; TRBD1 aligns across 10 bases. V dropped 6 bases and J dropped 0; count of bases not matched to a gene: 10. Germline V gives CDR1 MNHEY, CDR2 SMNVEV (reference sequence). The CDR3 sequence is 17 residues long. The CDR3 here is CASRPPGQGFMNTEAFF. The CDR3 DNA sequence: TGTGCCAGCAGACCCCCGGGACAGGGGTTCATGAACACTGAAGCTTTCTTT.

The V and J genes are TRBV28 and TRBJ2-3; 10 bases fit TRBD2. Germline assignment: CDR1 MDHEN and CDR2 SYDVKM. This CDR3 contains 16 residues. V lost 1 base and J lost 4; bases outside the gene matches: 5. This CDR3 reads CASSLFSGRAPDTQYF. CDR3 sequence (DNA): TGTGCCAGCAGTTTATTCAGCGGGAGGGCCCCAGATACGCAGTATTTT.

The genes are TRBV7-9 and TRBJ1-1; no reliable D call. Looked up from germline, CDR1 is SEHNR and CDR2 is FQNEAQ (reference sequence). Trimming shortened V by 3 bases and J by 7 bases, and 12 bases separated the two germline ends. The CDR3 contains 13 residues. CDR3 coding DNA: TGTGCCAGCAGCTTTTCCGGGGAGGGTGAAGCTTTCTTT. Residues: CASSFSGEGEAFF.

The chain combines TRBV27 with TRBJ2-7; a weak D match, TRBD1 (6 bases). This CDR3 is 13 amino acids long. Germline V gene sequence: CDR1 MNHEY, CDR2 SMNVEV (reference sequence). The germline V and J ends were trimmed by 6 bases and 2 bases, with 11 bases remaining between them. CDR3 protein: CASSQKGAYEQYF. CDR3 DNA: TGTGCCAGCAGCCAGAAGGGGGCCTACGAGCAGTACTTC.

The chain recombines TRBV4-1 with TRBJ2-7, with 7 bases lining up with TRBD2. Trimming at V came to 0 bases and at J to 3 bases, leaving 8 bases not matched to a gene. This CDR3 region has 16 residues. Germline V gene data show CDR1 as MGHRA and CDR2 as YSYEKL. The CDR3 protein is CASSQEVGGPHYEQYF. The CDR3 nucleotides read TGCGCCAGCAGCCAAGAGGTGGGAGGGCCCCACTACGAGCAGTACTTC.

V usage is TRBV4-1 and J usage is TRBJ2-5; D remains unclear. Germline CDR1 reads MGHRA; CDR2 reads YSYEKL. The CDR3 totals 15 residues. Deletions cut 0 bases from V and 5 bases from J, with 13 bases between. The CDR3 DNA reads TGCGCCAGCAGCCAAGAAATGGACGCCGGGGAGACCCAGTACTTC. As protein: CASSQEMDAGETQYF.

The chain combines TRBV4-3 with TRBJ1-1, with D perhaps matching TRBD1 (5 bases). Germline CDR1 is LGHNA and CDR2 is YSLEER. This CDR3 is built from 12 residues. Trimming shortened V by 6 bases and J by 9 bases, and 14 bases separated the two germline ends. CDR3 nucleotides: TGCGCCAGCAGTACCCGGGGGGAAAAAGCTTTCTTT. Its protein is CASSTRGEKAFF.

J is TRBJ2-3 and V is TRBV5-1; D may match TRBD1 or TRBD2 (5 bases each). V was clipped by 0 bases and J by 4 bases, with 18 bases between them. Germline CDR1 and CDR2: SGHRS and YFSETQ. This CDR3 contains 17 residues. Here the CDR3 DNA reads TGCGCCAGCAGCTTGGATTCAGGGACCTTACGCTCAGATACGCAGTATTTT. Translation gives CASSLDSGTLRSDTQYF.

This sequence joins TRBV7-6 and TRBJ2-7, with a possible D match to TRBD1 (6 bases). This CDR3 is 13 amino acids long. Germline V gene data show CDR1 as SGHVS and CDR2 as FNYEAQ. Trimming pared 5 bases from V and 2 bases from J, leaving 10 bases between. The CDR3 sequence is CASSLDRAYEQYF. The DNA of the CDR3 is TGTGCCAGCAGCCTGGACAGAGCCTACGAGCAGTACTTC. Drawing the rest from reference TRBV7-6 and TRBJ2-7, the complete variable domain is GAGVSQSPRYKVTKRGQDVALRCDPISGHVSLYWYRQALGQGPEFLTYFNYEAQQDKSGLPNDRFSAERPEGSISTLTIQRTEQRDSAMYRCASSLDRAYEQYFGPGTRLTVT.

The V and J genes are TRBV6-6 and TRBJ1-4; 7 bases line up with TRBD1. Germline assignment: CDR1 MNHNY and CDR2 SVGAGI (reference sequence). J was trimmed by 5 bases and V by 0 bases; bases with no gene match: 0. The CDR3 consists of 14 residues. The CDR3 DNA reads as TGTGCCAGCAGTTACTCAGGGGGCAATGAAAAACTGTTTTTT. Translated, it gives CASSYSGGNEKLFF.

In this sample, this clone turned up a few times. V is TRBV19 and J is TRBJ1-4; unclear D gene. V lost 8 bases and J lost 8, with 18 bases in between. This CDR3 region has 14 residues. Per germline, CDR1 LNHDA and CDR2 SQIVND (reference sequence). CDR3 amino acids: CASSSRTRGEKLFF. The CDR3 bases are TGTGCCAGTTCCAGCAGGACCCGAGGGGAAAAACTGTTTTTT.

The chain has TRBV10-3 and TRBJ2-5, with no clear D. V lost 4 bases, J lost 0 bases, and 6 bases lay in between. Germline assignment: CDR1 ENHRY and CDR2 SYGVKD. The CDR3 sequence is 13 residues long. The CDR3 loop reads CAISVHYQETQYF. CDR3 nucleotide sequence: TGTGCCATCAGTGTTCACTACCAAGAGACCCAGTACTTC.

CDR3 bases: TGTGCCAGCAGTAGCGGGAGGGCCTACGAGCAGTACTTC. This translates into CASSSGRAYEQYF. The chain combines TRBV28 with TRBJ2-7, with 10 bases that match TRBD2. Germline V gives CDR1 MDHEN, CDR2 SYDVKM. Unmatched junction bases numbered 0, after V lost 5 bases and J lost 2 bases. This CDR3 spans 13 amino acids.

The rearrangement links TRBV27 to TRBJ2-7; the match to TRBD1 covers 8 bases. CDR1 is MNHEY, CDR2 SMNVEV, per germline (reference sequence). This CDR3 comprises 14 residues. With V trimmed by 5 bases and J by 0 bases, 3 bases remained unmatched. The CDR3 protein is CASSQGTGSYEQYF. CDR3 sequence (DNA): TGTGCCAGCAGTCAGGGGACAGGCTCCTACGAGCAGTACTTC.

The chain joins TRBV5-4 to TRBJ2-1; D not certain. The germline CDR1 and CDR2 sequences are SGHNT and YYREEE (reference sequence). The CDR3 sequence is 13 residues long. Trimming took off 3 bases at V and 7 bases at J, with 11 bases between the two ends. The CDR3, as DNA: TGTGCCAGCAGCTGGATTTATGCTAATGAGCAGTTCTTC. This codes for CASSWIYANEQFF.